These T cell receptor beta chains were read from a single sample in a study of shared clonotypes between healthy human individuals. Data came from immunoSEQ multiplex PCR; TCRdb stores just in-frame clones and leaves some out. The sample includes 2 million to 3 million clones, over 85% seen only once; the top ten take about 0.39%. The specimen was naive CD4+ T cells from PBMCs. The receptors originated from a man younger than 30 in good health. Some clones in this sample may be carry-over from other donors' samples. CDR3s include the opening cysteine and the closing phenylalanine or tryptophan. D genes are given only for firm matches. A row's size may be missing; if present it is once, few, many or a size class.

NA	TRBV27	TRBJ1-5	TRBD1	CASSLLPFPRGHQPQHF	TGTGCCAGCAGTTTATTACCTTTCCCCAGGGGGCATCAGCCCCAGCATTTT
NA	TRBV29-1	TRBJ1-3	NA	CSANKHDSGNTIYF	TGCAGCGCCAACAAACACGACTCTGGAAACACCATATATTTT
NA	TRBV27	TRBJ1-1	NA	CASPCGGSLAFF	TGTGCCAGCCCCTGTGGCGGGTCCCTAGCTTTCTTT
NA	TRBV14	TRBJ2-2	TRBD1	CASSKRTGSNTGELFF	TGTGCCAGCAGCAAACGGACAGGGTCGAACACCGGGGAGCTGTTTTTT
NA	TRBV7-8	TRBJ1-2	NA	CASSLGRTEYYGYTF	TGTGCCAGCAGCTTAGGTAGGACAGAGTACTATGGCTACACCTTC
NA	TRBV2	TRBJ1-2	TRBD1	CASCIVGQGANYGYTF	TGTGCCAGCTGCATAGTTGGACAGGGTGCTAACTATGGCTACACCTTC
NA	TRBV28	TRBJ1-5	NA	CASIGGGGHQPQHF	TGTGCCAGCATCGGGGGCGGCGGGCATCAGCCCCAGCATTTT
NA	TRBV5-1	TRBJ1-1	NA	CASSLRPANTEAFF	TGCGCCAGCAGCTTGCGGCCAGCAAACACTGAAGCTTTCTTT
NA	TRBV28	TRBJ1-4	TRBD1	CASSFRGGSNEKLFF	TGTGCCAGCAGTTTTAGAGGGGGCTCTAATGAAAAACTGTTTTTT
NA	TRBV28	TRBJ2-7	NA	CASSSLSVYEQYF	TGTGCCAGCAGCTCCCTTAGCGTCTACGAGCAGTACTTT
NA	TRBV5-4	TRBJ2-7	NA	CASSLDTRSYEQYF	TGTGCCAGCAGCCTGGACACTCGCTCCTACGAGCAGTACTTC
NA	TRBV2	TRBJ2-5	TRBD1	CASNWDRGFQETQYF	TGTGCCAGCAACTGGGACAGGGGGTTCCAAGAGACCCAGTACTTC
NA	TRBV28	TRBJ2-7	TRBD1	CASSSPGGEQYF	TGTGCCAGCAGTTCTCCAGGGGGAGAGCAGTACTTC
NA	TRBV28	TRBJ2-7	NA	CASSFWTGEQYF	TGTGCCAGCAGTTTTTGGACGGGGGAGCAGTACTTC
NA	TRBV5-1	TRBJ2-7	NA	CASRRAASYEQYF	TGCGCCAGCAGACGGGCGGCGAGTTACGAGCAGTACTTC
NA	TRBV28	TRBJ1-2	NA	CASRERGEWYGYTF	TGTGCCAGCAGGGAAAGGGGGGAGTGGTATGGCTACACCTTC
NA	TRBV7-3	TRBJ2-2	NA	CASSLVQNTGELFF	TGTGCCAGCAGCTTAGTTCAGAACACCGGGGAGCTGTTTTTT
NA	TRBV29-1	TRBJ2-1	NA	CSVASERLSYNEQFF	TGCAGCGTCGCCAGTGAGAGGCTCTCCTACAATGAGCAGTTCTTC
NA	TRBV28	TRBJ2-7	NA	CASSSPAPGTTYEQYF	TGTGCCAGCAGTTCCCCCGCCCCCGGGACAACCTACGAGCAGTACTTC
NA	TRBV27	TRBJ2-5	TRBD1	CASSSPNRGQETQYF	TGTGCCAGCAGTTCCCCTAACAGGGGCCAAGAGACCCAGTACTTC
NA	TRBV5-1	TRBJ1-1	NA	CASSPTSDRHMNTEAFF	TGCGCCAGCAGCCCTACCTCCGACAGGCACATGAACACTGAAGCTTTCTTT
NA	TRBV23-1	TRBJ2-5	NA	CASSKLRGPGETQYF	TGCGCCAGCAGCAAACTAAGAGGCCCGGGGGAGACCCAGTACTTC
NA	TRBV11-2	TRBJ2-7	TRBD2	CASSARRGRLAGVEQYF	TGTGCCAGCAGCGCTAGAAGGGGGCGGCTAGCGGGAGTCGAGCAGTACTTC
once	TRBV28	TRBJ2-3	NA	CASSLGISTDTQYF	TGTGCCAGCAGTTTGGGCATTAGCACAGATACGCAGTATTTT
NA	TRBV15	TRBJ2-3	NA	CATSKNTDTQYF	TGTGCCACCAGCAAGAACACAGATACGCAGTATTTT
NA	TRBV6-4	TRBJ2-6	TRBD1	CASRKDRAGANVLTF	TGTGCCAGCAGGAAAGACAGGGCTGGGGCCAACGTCCTGACTTTC
NA	TRBV7-3	TRBJ2-1	NA	CASSPLGRTTYNEQFF	TGTGCCAGCAGCCCCCTGGGTAGGACAACCTACAATGAGCAGTTCTTC
NA	TRBV5-1	TRBJ2-1	TRBD2	CASSPGEGPYNEQFF	TGCGCCAGCAGCCCCGGGGAGGGCCCCTACAATGAGCAGTTCTTC
NA	TRBV5-1	TRBJ2-3	TRBD1	CASSQGVTLADTQYF	TGCGCCAGCAGCCAGGGGGTGACTTTGGCAGATACGCAGTATTTT
NA	TRBV6-5	TRBJ1-1	TRBD1	CASRSLQTGFVQAFF	TGTGCCAGCAGAAGCCTACAGACAGGGTTCGTACAGGCTTTCTTT
NA	TRBV2	TRBJ2-5	TRBD2	CASSEIGLADQETQYF	TGTGCCAGCAGTGAGATAGGGCTAGCGGACCAAGAGACCCAGTACTTC
NA	TRBV11-2	TRBJ2-7	NA	CASSLLGHRSYEQYF	TGTGCCAGCAGCTTATTGGGACACCGATCCTACGAGCAGTACTTC
NA	TRBV5-1	TRBJ2-7	NA	CASSPRDPSVEQYF	TGCGCCAGCAGCCCCCGGGACCCTTCCGTAGAGCAGTACTTC
NA	TRBV28	TRBJ1-1	NA	CASSLGGRMNTEAFF	TGTGCCAGCAGTTTAGGAGGGCGCATGAACACTGAAGCTTTCTTT
NA	TRBV6-5	TRBJ2-6	NA	CASSNGGSGANVLTF	TGTGCCAGCAGCAACGGGGGCTCTGGGGCCAACGTCCTGACTTTC
once	TRBV7-2	TRBJ1-2	TRBD1	CASSRQGVDSYGYTF	TGTGCCAGCAGCCGACAGGGGGTAGATAGCTATGGCTACACCTTC
NA	TRBV4-2	TRBJ2-7	TRBD2	CASSQDWPASGSGRQYF	TGTGCCAGCAGCCAAGATTGGCCGGCTAGCGGGAGTGGGCGGCAGTACTTC
NA	TRBV28	TRBJ2-1	TRBD2	CASRGNSGRRSYNEQFF	TGTGCCAGCAGGGGAAATAGCGGGAGAAGGTCCTACAATGAGCAGTTCTTC
NA	TRBV27	TRBJ1-1	TRBD1	CASSFLTGGTEAFF	TGTGCCAGCAGTTTTCTGACAGGGGGCACTGAAGCTTTCTTT
NA	TRBV14	TRBJ2-3	NA	CASSQDRGWQTGDTQYF	TGTGCCAGCAGCCAAGATCGCGGCTGGCAAACTGGGGATACGCAGTATTTT
NA	TRBV6-1	TRBJ2-7	NA	CASSEPSDGSYEQYF	TGTGCCAGCAGTGAACCCTCGGACGGCTCCTACGAGCAGTACTTC